The sequence of this T cell receptor (beta chain) was determined in a study of PD-1 blockade in classical Hodgkin lymphoma. In the study overall: Administration of nivolumab to patients was at 3 mg/kg intravenously every 2 weeks. Study-level points and caveats: Compared with healthy donors, newly diagnosed patients reportedly showed lower baseline TCR diversity. Lower baseline TCR diversity marked trial partial responders and progressors. While CD8+ TCR diversity did not rise significantly by C4D1, CD4+ TCR diversity did.

The time point is: cycle 4 day 1 (C4D1), after more than 5 weeks of nivolumab. There was relapse after autologous stem cell transplantation in every patient, and there was variation in brentuximab vedotin exposure. Magnetic negative selection was used to purify CD4+ T cells from thawed PBMCs. Of note for this clone: The antigen remains unidentified.

Sequencing was performed with immunoSEQ multiplex PCR; in TCRdb, only in-frame clones are kept and a portion is missing. The sample carries approximately 28,000 clones, less than 85% recorded once. Looked up from germline, CDR1 is ENHRY and CDR2 is SYGVKD. Trimming took off 8 bases at V and 2 bases at J, with 12 bases between the two ends. The CDR3 contains 13 residues. The sequences come from CD4+ T cells from blood, collected before the fourth cycle of nivolumab. The sequence derives from a human donor with classical Hodgkin lymphoma. This sequence joins TRBV10-3 and TRBJ1-2; D may be TRBD1 (6 bases). CDR3 in DNA: TGTGCCATCCATCAGGGGTTGAACTATGGCTACACCTTC. Its translation is CAIHQGLNYGYTF.